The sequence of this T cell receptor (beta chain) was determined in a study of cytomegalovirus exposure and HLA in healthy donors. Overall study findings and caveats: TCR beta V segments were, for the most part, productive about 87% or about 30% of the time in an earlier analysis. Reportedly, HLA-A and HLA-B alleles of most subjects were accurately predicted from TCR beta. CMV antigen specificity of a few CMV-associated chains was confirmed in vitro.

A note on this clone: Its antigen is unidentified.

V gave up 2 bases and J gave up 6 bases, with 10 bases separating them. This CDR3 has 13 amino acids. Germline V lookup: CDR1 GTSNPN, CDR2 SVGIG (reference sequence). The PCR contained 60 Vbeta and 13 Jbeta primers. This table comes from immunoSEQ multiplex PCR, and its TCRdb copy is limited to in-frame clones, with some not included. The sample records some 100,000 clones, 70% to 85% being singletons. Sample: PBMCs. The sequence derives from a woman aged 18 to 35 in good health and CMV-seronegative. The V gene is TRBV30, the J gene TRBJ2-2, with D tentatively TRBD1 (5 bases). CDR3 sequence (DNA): TGTGCCTGGAGTCTGACAGATCCCGGGGAGCTGTTTTTT. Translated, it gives CAWSLTDPGELFF.